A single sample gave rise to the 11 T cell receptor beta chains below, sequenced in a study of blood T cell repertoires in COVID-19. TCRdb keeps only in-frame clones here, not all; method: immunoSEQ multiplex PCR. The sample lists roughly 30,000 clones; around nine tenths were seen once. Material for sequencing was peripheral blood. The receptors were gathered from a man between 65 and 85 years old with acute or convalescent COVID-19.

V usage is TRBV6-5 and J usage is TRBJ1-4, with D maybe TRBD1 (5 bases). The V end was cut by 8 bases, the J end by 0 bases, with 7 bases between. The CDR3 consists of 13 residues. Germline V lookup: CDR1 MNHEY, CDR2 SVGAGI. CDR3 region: CASGGATNEKLFF. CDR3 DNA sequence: TGTGCCAGCGGGGGGGCAACTAATGAAAAACTGTTTTTT.

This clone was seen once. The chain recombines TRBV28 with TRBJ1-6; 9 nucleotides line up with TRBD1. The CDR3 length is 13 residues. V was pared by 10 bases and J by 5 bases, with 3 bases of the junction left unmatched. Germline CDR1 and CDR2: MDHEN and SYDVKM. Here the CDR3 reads CAIGTGNNSPLHF. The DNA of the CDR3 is TGTGCCATCGGGACAGGGAATAATTCACCCCTCCACTTT. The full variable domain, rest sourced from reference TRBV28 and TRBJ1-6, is DVKVTQSSRYLVKRTGEKVFLECVQDMDHENMFWYRQDPGLGLRLIYFSYDVKMKEKGDIPEGYSVSREKKERFSLILESASTNQTSMYLCAIGTGNNSPLHFGNGTRLTVT.

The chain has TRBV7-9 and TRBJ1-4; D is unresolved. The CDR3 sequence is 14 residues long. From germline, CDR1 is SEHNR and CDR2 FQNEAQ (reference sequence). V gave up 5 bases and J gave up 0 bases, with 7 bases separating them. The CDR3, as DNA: TGTGCCAGCAGCGTCGGGGCAACTAATGAAAAACTGTTTTTT. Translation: CASSVGATNEKLFF.

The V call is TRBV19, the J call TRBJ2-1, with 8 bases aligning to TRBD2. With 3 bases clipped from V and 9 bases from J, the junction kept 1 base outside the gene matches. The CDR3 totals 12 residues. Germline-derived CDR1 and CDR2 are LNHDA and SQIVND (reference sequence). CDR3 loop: CASSIREGEQFF. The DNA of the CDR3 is TGTGCCAGTAGTATTCGGGAGGGTGAGCAGTTCTTC.

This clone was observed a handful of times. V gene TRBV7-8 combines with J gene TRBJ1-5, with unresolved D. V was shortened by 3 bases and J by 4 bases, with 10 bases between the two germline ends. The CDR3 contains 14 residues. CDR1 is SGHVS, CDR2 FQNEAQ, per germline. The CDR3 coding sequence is TGTGCCAGCAGCTTCCGGACTGCTAATCAGCCCCAGCATTTT. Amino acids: CASSFRTANQPQHF.

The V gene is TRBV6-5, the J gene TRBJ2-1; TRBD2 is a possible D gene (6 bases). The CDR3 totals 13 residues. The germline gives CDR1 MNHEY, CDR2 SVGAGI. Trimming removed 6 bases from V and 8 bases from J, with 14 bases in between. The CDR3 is CASSRLVLDEQFF. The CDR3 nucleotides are TGTGCCAGCAGCCGACTAGTCCTCGATGAGCAGTTCTTC.

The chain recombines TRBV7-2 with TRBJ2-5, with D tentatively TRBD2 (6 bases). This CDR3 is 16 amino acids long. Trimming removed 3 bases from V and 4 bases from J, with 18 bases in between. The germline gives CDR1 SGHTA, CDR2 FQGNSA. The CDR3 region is CASSFVAFGGGETQYF. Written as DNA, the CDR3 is TGTGCCAGCAGCTTCGTCGCCTTTGGGGGAGGAGAGACCCAGTACTTC.

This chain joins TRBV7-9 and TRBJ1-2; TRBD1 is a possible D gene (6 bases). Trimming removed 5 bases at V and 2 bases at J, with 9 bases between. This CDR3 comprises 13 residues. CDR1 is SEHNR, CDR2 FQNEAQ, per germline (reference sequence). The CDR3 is CASSPGQNYGYTF. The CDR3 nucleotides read TGTGCCAGCAGCCCTGGACAGAACTATGGCTACACCTTC.

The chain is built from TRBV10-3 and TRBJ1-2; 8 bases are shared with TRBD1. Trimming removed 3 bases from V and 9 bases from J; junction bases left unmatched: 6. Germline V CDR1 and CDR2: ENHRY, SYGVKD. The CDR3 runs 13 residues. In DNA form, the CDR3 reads TGTGCCATCAGTGATCGAGGACAGGGAAGCTACACCTTC. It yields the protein CAISDRGQGSYTF.

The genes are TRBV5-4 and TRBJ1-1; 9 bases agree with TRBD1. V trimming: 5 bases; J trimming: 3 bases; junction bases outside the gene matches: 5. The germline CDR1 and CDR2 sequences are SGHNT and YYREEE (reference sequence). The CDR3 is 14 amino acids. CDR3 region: CASSSGQGDTEAFF. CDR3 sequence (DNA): TGTGCCAGCAGTTCGGGACAGGGCGACACTGAAGCTTTCTTT.

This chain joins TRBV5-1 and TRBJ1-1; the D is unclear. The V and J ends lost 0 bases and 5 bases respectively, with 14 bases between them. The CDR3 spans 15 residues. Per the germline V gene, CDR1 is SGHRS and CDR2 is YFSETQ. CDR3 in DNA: TGCGCCAGCAGCTTGGTTCCGGGAGGAGGTACTGAAGCTTTCTTT. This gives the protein CASSLVPGGGTEAFF.